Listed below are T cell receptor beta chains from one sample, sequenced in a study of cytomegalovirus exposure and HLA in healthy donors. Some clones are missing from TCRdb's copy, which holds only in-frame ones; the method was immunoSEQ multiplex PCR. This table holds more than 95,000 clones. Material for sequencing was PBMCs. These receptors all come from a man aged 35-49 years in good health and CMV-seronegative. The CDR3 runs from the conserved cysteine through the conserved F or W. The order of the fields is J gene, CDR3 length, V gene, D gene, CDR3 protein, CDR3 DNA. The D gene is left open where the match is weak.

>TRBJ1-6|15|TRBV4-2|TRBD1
CASSPQTGGGSPLHF
TGTGCCAGCAGCCCGCAGACAGGGGGTGGTTCACCCCTCCACTTT
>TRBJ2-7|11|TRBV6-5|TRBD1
CASRDRLEQYF
TGTGCCAGCCGGGACAGACTCGAGCAGTACTTC
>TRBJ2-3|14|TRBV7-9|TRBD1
CASSLEQGADTQYF
TGTGCCAGCAGCTTAGAACAGGGGGCAGATACGCAGTATTTT
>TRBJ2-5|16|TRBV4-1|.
CASSEKGRAYQETQYF
TGCGCCAGCAGCGAAAAGGGCAGGGCTTACCAAGAGACCCAGTACTTC
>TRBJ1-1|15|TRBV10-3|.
CAISESRQQNTEAFF
TGTGCCATCAGTGAGTCACGACAGCAGAACACTGAAGCTTTCTTT
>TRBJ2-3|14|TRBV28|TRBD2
CASKSSGPTDTQYF
TGTGCCAGTAAATCTAGCGGCCCCACAGATACGCAGTATTTT
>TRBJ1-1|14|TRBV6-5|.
CASYPRAGNTEAFF
TGTGCCAGCTATCCCCGGGCGGGGAACACTGAAGCTTTCTTT
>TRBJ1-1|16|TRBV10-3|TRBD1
CAISPTGGGMNTEAFF
TGTGCCATCAGCCCGACAGGGGGGGGGATGAACACTGAAGCTTTCTTT
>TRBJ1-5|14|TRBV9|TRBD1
CASSAGQGNQPQHF
TGTGCCAGCAGCGCGGGACAGGGGAATCAGCCCCAGCATTTT
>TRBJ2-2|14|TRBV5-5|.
CASSLSGDGGELFF
TGTGCCAGCAGCCTTAGCGGTGACGGCGGGGAGCTGTTTTTT
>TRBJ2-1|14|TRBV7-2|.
CASSLSPAYNEQFF
TGTGCCAGCAGCTTAAGTCCAGCCTACAATGAGCAGTTCTTC
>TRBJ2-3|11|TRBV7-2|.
CASSQTDTQYF
TGTGCCAGCAGCCAGACAGATACGCAGTATTTT
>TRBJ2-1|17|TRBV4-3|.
CASSQDLGGYSYNEQFF
TGCGCCAGCAGCCAAGATCTAGGCGGGTACTCCTACAATGAGCAGTTCTTC
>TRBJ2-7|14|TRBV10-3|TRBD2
CAISAGTRNYEQYF
TGTGCCATTTCAGCGGGAACCCGAAACTACGAGCAGTACTTC
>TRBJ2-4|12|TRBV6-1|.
CASSERGGIQYF
TGTGCCAGCAGTGAAAGGGGTGGTATTCAGTACTTC
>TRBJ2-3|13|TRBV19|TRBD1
CASQTGGADTQYF
TGTGCCAGTCAGACAGGGGGCGCAGATACGCAGTATTTT
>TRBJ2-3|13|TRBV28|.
CASKTVGTDTQYF
TGTGCCAGCAAAACTGTGGGCACAGATACGCAGTATTTT
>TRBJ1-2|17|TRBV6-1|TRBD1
CASSERTGGLANYGYTF
TGTGCCAGCAGTGAGAGGACAGGGGGCTTGGCTAACTATGGCTACACCTTC
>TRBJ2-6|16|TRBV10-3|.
CAISESGGSGANALTF
TGTGCCATCAGTGAGTCGGGGGGTTCTGGGGCCAACGCCCTGACTTTC
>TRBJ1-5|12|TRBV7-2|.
CASSLGAGPQHF
TGTGCCAGCAGCCTGGGGGCGGGGCCCCAGCATTTT
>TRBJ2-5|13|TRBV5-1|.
CASRRGREETQYF
TGCGCCAGCAGGCGGGGAAGGGAAGAGACCCAGTACTTC
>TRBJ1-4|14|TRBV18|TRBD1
CASSPQGVNEKLFF
TGTGCCAGCTCACCGCAGGGGGTTAATGAAAAACTGTTTTTT
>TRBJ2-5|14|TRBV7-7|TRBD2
CASSFSGGVETQYF
TGTGCCAGCAGCTTCAGCGGGGGGGTAGAGACCCAGTACTTC
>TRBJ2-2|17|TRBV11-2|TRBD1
CASSSRPGQGNTGELFF
TGTGCCAGCAGTTCACGCCCGGGACAGGGGAACACCGGGGAGCTGTTTTTT
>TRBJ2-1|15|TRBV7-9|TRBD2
CASSSAGAMDNEQFF
TGTGCCAGCAGCTCAGCGGGAGCAATGGACAATGAGCAGTTCTTC
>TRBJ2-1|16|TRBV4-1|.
CASSQVAGQYHNEQFF
TGCGCCAGCAGCCAAGTAGCAGGACAGTACCACAATGAGCAGTTCTTC
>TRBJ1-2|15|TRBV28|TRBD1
CASSLRTGGGDGYTF
TGTGCCAGCAGTCTCCGGACAGGGGGCGGCGATGGCTACACCTTC
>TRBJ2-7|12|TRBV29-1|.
CSVHLSSYEQYF
TGCAGCGTCCATCTGAGCTCCTACGAGCAGTACTTC
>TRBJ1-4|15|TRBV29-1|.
CSVEASRGTNEKLFF
TGCAGCGTTGAGGCCTCCCGAGGAACTAATGAAAAACTGTTTTTT
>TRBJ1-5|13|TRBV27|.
CASSIRERQPQHF
TGTGCCAGCAGTATAAGGGAGCGTCAGCCCCAGCATTTT
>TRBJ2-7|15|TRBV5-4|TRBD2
CASSTGLAGTYEQYF
TGTGCCAGCAGCACGGGACTAGCGGGAACCTACGAGCAGTACTTC
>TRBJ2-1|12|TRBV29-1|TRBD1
CSVGQGGYEQFF
TGCAGCGTGGGACAGGGGGGATATGAGCAGTTCTTC
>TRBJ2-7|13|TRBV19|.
CASSIEGLRGQYF
TGTGCCAGTAGTATAGAAGGTCTCAGGGGGCAGTACTTC
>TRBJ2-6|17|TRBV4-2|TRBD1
CASSQEGQGRSGNVLTF
TGTGCCAGCAGCCAGGAAGGACAGGGGCGCTCCGGTAACGTCCTGACTTTC
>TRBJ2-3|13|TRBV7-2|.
CASSFTGTDTQYF
TGTGCCAGCAGCTTCACAGGGACAGATACGCAGTATTTT
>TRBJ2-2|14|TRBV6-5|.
CASSYYDGTGELFF
TGTGCCAGCAGTTACTACGACGGGACCGGGGAGCTGTTTTTT
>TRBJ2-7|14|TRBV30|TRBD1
CAWRFTGGTDEQYF
TGTGCCTGGAGGTTTACAGGGGGAACGGACGAGCAGTACTTC
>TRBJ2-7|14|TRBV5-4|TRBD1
CASSLGTGAYEQYF
TGTGCCAGCAGCCTGGGGACAGGAGCCTACGAGCAGTACTTC
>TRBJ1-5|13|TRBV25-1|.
CASMGQGGQPQHF
TGTGCCAGCATGGGCCAGGGAGGCCAGCCCCAGCATTTT
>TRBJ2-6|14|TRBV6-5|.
CASSPNSGANVLTF
TGTGCCAGCAGTCCTAATTCTGGGGCCAACGTCCTGACTTTC
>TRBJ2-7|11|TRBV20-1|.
CSGANTYEQYF
TGCAGTGGTGCAAACACCTACGAGCAGTACTTC
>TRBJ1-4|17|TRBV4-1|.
CASSLNTGRGGYEKLFF
TGCGCCAGCAGCCTAAATACCGGGAGGGGTGGTTATGAAAAACTGTTTTTT
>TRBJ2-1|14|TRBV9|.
CASSVGGSWWEQFF
TGTGCCAGCAGCGTAGGAGGCTCCTGGTGGGAGCAGTTCTTC
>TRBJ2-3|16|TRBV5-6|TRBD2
CASSAMGAGVADTQYF
TGTGCCAGCAGCGCCATGGGAGCGGGGGTCGCAGATACGCAGTATTTT
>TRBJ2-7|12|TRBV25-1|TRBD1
CASSDRAYEQYF
TGTGCCAGCTCGGACAGGGCCTACGAGCAGTACTTC
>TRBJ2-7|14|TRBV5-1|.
CASRTGASTYEQYF
TGCGCCAGCAGGACAGGAGCGTCGACCTACGAGCAGTACTTC
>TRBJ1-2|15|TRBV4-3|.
CASSQDPGPGGGYTF
TGCGCCAGCAGCCAAGATCCAGGGCCCGGTGGCGGCTACACCTTC
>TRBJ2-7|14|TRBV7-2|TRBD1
CASSFKQGPWEQYF
TGTGCCAGCAGCTTTAAACAGGGGCCTTGGGAGCAGTACTTC
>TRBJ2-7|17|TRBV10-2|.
CASSERHGSYYSYEQYF
TGCGCCAGCAGTGAGCGGCATGGCAGCTACTACTCCTACGAGCAGTACTTC
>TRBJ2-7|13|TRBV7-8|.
CASSLVDSYEQYF
TGTGCCAGCAGCTTAGTCGATAGCTACGAGCAGTACTTC
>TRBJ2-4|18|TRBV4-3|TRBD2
CASSQDWTSGVAKNIQYF
TGCGCCAGCAGCCAAGATTGGACTAGCGGGGTAGCCAAAAACATTCAGTACTTC
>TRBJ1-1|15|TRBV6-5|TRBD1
CASSQLGGSGTEAFF
TGTGCCAGCAGTCAGCTAGGGGGCTCGGGCACTGAAGCTTTCTTT